The rows below give T cell receptor beta chains drawn from one sample of a study of blood T cells in healthy people across ages. TCRdb re-called the 5' RACE reads through MiXCR, storing one row per CDR3 protein. The sample lists around 600,000 distinct CDR3 sequences, around 48% occurring once. The sequencing sample was made of blood. The receptor set was obtained from an older man in good health. CDR3s include the opening cysteine and the closing phenylalanine or tryptophan. D genes are given only for firm matches. The size field is filled for only some rows; it gives once, few, many or a size class.

many TRBJ1-1 TRBV6-6 NA TGTGCCAGCAACCAACCCGACGGGAACACTGAAGCTTTCTTT CASNQPDGNTEAFF
NA TRBJ1-1 TRBV7-2 TRBD1 TGTGCCAGCAGCCCCAGGGGGGAGTACACTGAAGCTTTCTTT CASSPRGEYTEAFF
NA TRBJ2-7 TRBV20-1 TRBD2 TGCAGTGCTGGAGGTGCGGGAGTCGCCCACGAGCAGTACTTC CSAGGAGVAHEQYF
NA TRBJ2-7 TRBV14 TRBD2 TGTGCCAGCAGCCAGTGGCAAGGGACTAGCGGGATCTACGAGCAGTACTTC CASSQWQGTSGIYEQYF
NA TRBJ1-4 TRBV7-2 NA TGTGCCAGCAGCAACGAAGACCGATACTATGAAAAACTGTTTTTT CASSNEDRYYEKLFF
NA TRBJ1-2 TRBV7-9 TRBD1 TGTGCCAGCAGCTTGGACAGGGTGGGCGGTCTAGGTGGCTACACCTTC CASSLDRVGGLGGYTF
few TRBJ2-5 TRBV7-2 NA TGTGCCAGCAGCCGGGACATCCAAGAGACCCAGTACTTC CASSRDIQETQYF
few TRBJ2-7 TRBV7-2 NA TGTGCCAGCAGCCGGGACCTTAACTACGAGCAGTACTTC CASSRDLNYEQYF
once TRBJ2-7 TRBV5-1 TRBD2 TGCGCCAACAGCCCAGTAGCGGGAGATGTTTACGAGCAGTACTTC CANSPVAGDVYEQYF
few TRBJ1-4 TRBV20-1 NA TGCAGTGCCGAACCCTCGGACGGAGCTAATGAAAAACTGTTTTTT CSAEPSDGANEKLFF
few TRBJ2-6 TRBV4-3 TRBD2 TGCGCCAGCAGCCAACGGGGGGTGCCTGGGGCCAACGTCCTGACTTTC CASSQRGVPGANVLTF
NA TRBJ2-7 TRBV5-6 NA TGTGCCAGCAGTTCTAGGACAGCCTACGAGCAGTACTTC CASSSRTAYEQYF
few TRBJ2-5 TRBV20-1 TRBD2 TGCAGTGCTAGAGATTACCAGCGGGAGTGGGAGACCCAGTACTTC CSARDYQREWETQYF
NA TRBJ2-1 TRBV7-2 NA TGTGCCAGCAGCTTAGCCCCCGGTTATGAGCAGTTCTTC CASSLAPGYEQFF
NA TRBJ2-7 TRBV7-9 NA TGTGCCAGCAGCTCCTACGGGGACCTCGGCTACGAGCAGTACTTC CASSSYGDLGYEQYF
NA TRBJ2-5 TRBV29-1 TRBD1 TGCAGCGTTGGAGGGACAGCGTCACAAGAGACCCAGTACTTC CSVGGTASQETQYF
NA TRBJ1-2 TRBV5-1 NA TGCGCCAGCAGCCATTCGGACGGTGTGGATGGCTACACCTTC CASSHSDGVDGYTF
NA TRBJ2-2 TRBV12-3/TRBV12-4 NA TGTGCCAGCACCGGCGGTAACACCGGGGAGCTGTTTTTT CASTGGNTGELFF
NA TRBJ2-1 TRBV7-2 NA TGTGCCACCGGGACTTGGATTCGTGGTGAGCAGTTCTTC CATGTWIRGEQFF